This T cell receptor beta chain was sequenced in a study of OX40 agonist ivuxolimab in advanced cancers. Whole-study context: Three patients, one with hepatocellular carcinoma and two with cutaneous melanoma, achieved partial responses. Study outcomes and limitations: Averaged across samples, CD8+ T cells carried more expanded clones than CD4+ did.

A remark on this clone: Its specificity is not known.

Between the trimmed V and J ends, which lost 5 bases and 1 base, there was a span of 24 bases. CDR3 length: 19 residues. Per germline, CDR1 LNHDA and CDR2 SQIVND (reference sequence). Sequenced by immunoSEQ multiplex PCR; TCRdb stores in-frame clones only, minus some. The sample carries tens of thousands of clones, around nine tenths recorded once. This chain joins TRBV19 and TRBJ1-5; tentative D call: TRBD1 (6 bases). This receptor was taken from an adult with an advanced solid tumor such as melanoma, head and neck, liver or kidney cancer. The sample in question was CD4+ or CD8+ T cells sorted from blood, obtained in a trial of the OX40 agonist ivuxolimab. Written as DNA, the CDR3 is TGTGCCAGTAGTTGGGGCCGGGTGGGGGGCCCGACAAGCAATCAGCCCCAGCATTTT. Its protein product is CASSWGRVGGPTSNQPQHF. Based on the CDR3 plus reference TRBV19 and TRBJ1-5, the full variable domain is DGGITQSPKYLFRKEGQNVTLSCEQNLNHDAMYWYRQDPGQGLRLIYYSQIVNDFQKGDIAEGYSVSREKKESFPLTVTSAQKNPTAFYLCASSWGRVGGPTSNQPQHFGDGTRLSIL.